This T cell receptor beta chain derives from a study of shared clonotypes between healthy human individuals. As for the study in general: Per-donor plates numbered three CD4 naive, three CD4 memory, two CD8 naive and one CD8 memory. Study findings and constraints: Only blood underwent sampling, and tissue repertoires likely differ. When compared with the clonotypes that were shared by all four sorted-subset donors, the non-shared clonotypes turned out to have lower generation probabilities.

Clones were sequenced by immunoSEQ multiplex PCR, and TCRdb holds only the in-frame ones, with some missing. In the table there are millions of clones, around nine tenths of which are singletons. The V end was cut by 6 bases, the J end by 0 bases, with 6 bases between. Germline V gives CDR1 SGHAT, CDR2 FQNNGV. The CDR3 has 14 amino acids. This clone came up a few times. The antigen is unknown. Sequenced material: naive CD4+ T cells sorted from blood. Stated subset: CD45RA+ positively selected. The J gene is TRBJ1-6, the V gene TRBV11-2; D call uncertain. This TCR was recovered from a man aged 18-30 years in good health. CDR3 nucleotide sequence: TGTGCCAGCAGTCGGGCCTCCTATAATTCACCCCTCCACTTT. This translates into CASSRASYNSPLHF.